This T cell receptor (beta chain) was captured in a study of radiotherapy plus CTLA-4 blockade in lung cancer. This CDR3 is built from 16 residues. CDR1 is SNHLY and CDR2 is FYNNEI in the germline V gene. Trimming left V 6 bases short and J 2 bases short, with 17 bases between. Clones were sequenced by immunoSEQ multiplex PCR, and TCRdb holds only the in-frame ones, with some missing. Of fewer than 90,000 clones detected, about four fifths appear once; the ten largest clones hold 0.75% to 1%. This receptor was obtained from a human donor with non-small cell lung cancer who had stable disease on radiotherapy plus ipilimumab. This chain joins TRBV2 and TRBJ2-1; TRBD1 might be the D (7 bases). The source material was peripheral blood, sampled from a patient treated with radiotherapy plus ipilimumab. The CDR3 DNA reads as TGTGCCAGCAGCCTTTTAGGGGGGACAGCCTACAATGAGCAGTTCTTC. Its translation: CASSLLGGTAYNEQFF.